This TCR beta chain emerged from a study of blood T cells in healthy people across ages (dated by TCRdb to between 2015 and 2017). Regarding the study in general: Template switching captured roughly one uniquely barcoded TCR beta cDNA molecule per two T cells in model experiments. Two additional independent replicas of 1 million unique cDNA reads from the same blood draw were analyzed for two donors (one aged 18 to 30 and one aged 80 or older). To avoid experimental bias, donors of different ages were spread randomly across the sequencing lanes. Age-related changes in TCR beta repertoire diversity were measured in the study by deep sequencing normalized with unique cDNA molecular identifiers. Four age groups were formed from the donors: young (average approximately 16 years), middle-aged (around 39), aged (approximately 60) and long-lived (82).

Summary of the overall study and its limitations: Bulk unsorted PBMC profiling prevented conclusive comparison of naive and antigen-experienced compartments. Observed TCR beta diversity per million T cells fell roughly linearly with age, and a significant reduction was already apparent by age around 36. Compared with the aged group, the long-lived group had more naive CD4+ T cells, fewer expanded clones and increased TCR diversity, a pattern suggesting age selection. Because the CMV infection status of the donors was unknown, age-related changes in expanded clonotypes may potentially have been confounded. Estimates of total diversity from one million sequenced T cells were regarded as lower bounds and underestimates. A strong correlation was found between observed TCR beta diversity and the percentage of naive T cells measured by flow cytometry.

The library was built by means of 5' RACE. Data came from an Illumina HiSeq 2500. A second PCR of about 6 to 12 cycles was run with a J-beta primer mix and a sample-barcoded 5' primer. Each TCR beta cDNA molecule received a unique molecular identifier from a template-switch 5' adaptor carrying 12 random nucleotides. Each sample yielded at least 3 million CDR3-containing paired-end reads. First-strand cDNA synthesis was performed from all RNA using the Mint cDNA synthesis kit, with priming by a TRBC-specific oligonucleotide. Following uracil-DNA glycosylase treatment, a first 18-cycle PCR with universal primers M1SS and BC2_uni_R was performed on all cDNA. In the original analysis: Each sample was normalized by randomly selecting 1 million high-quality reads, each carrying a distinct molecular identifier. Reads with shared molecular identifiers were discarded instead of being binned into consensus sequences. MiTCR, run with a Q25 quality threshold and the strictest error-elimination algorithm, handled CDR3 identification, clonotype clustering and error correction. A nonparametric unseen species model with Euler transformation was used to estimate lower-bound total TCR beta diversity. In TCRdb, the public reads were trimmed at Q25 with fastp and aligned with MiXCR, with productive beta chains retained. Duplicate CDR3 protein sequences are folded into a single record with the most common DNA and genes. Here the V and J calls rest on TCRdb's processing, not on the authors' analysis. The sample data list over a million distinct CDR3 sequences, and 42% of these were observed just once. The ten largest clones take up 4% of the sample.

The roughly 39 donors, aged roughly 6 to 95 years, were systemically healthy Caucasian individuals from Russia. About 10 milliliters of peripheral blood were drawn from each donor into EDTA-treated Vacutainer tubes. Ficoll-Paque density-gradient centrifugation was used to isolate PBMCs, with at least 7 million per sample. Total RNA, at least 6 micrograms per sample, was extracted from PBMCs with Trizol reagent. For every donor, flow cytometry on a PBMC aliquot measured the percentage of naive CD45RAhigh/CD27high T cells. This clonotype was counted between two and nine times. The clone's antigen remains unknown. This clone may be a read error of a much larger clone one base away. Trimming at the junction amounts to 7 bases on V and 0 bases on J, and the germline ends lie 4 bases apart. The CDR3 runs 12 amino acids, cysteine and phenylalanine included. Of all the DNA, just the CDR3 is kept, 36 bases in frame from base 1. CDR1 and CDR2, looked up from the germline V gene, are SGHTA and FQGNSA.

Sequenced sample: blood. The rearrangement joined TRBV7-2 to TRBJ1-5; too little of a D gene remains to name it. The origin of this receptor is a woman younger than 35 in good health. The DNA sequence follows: TGTGCCAGCACTTATAGCAATCAGCCCCAGCATTTT. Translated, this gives CASTYSNQPQHF.